The 26 T cell receptor beta chains below all came from one sample that was sequenced in a study of shared clonotypes between healthy human individuals (dated by TCRdb to 2018 to 2020). Library generation was performed with the immunoSEQ multiplex PCR assay. TCRdb re-hosts the immuneACCESS table, in-frame sequences only. Its copies lack some clones; in the studies checked, an unresolved V gene accounts for under half of them, and the cause for the rest is not known. This sample is represented by more than 900,000 clones; more than 75% of them were singletons. The ten largest clones represent 0.6% to 0.7% of the sample. Sequencing was done on a sample of memory CD4+ T cells from PBMCs. The cell subset or site label, read with the paper, signifies: CD45RA-negative fraction. All receptors derive from a man aged 18 to 35 in good health. Some clones in this sample may be carry-over from other donors' samples.

V and J are TRBV7-7 and TRBJ2-7; 7 nucleotides match TRBD1. CDR3 length: 14 amino acids. CDR1 and CDR2 from the germline V gene are SSHAT and FNYEAQ (reference sequence). V was pared by 4 bases and J by 7 bases, with 10 bases of the junction left unmatched. The DNA for the CDR3 is TGTGCCAGCAGCTCCCCCACAGGGGCACGGGAGCAGTACTTC. Amino acids: CASSSPTGAREQYF.

As regards this clone: Other DNA sequences within the sample encode an identical CDR3. V gene TRBV10-2 combines with J gene TRBJ1-5; the D is unclear. V was trimmed by 4 bases and J by 7 bases, leaving 11 bases between them. The CDR3 length is 13 residues. Germline CDR1 and CDR2: WSHSY and SAAADI. In nucleotides, the CDR3 is TGCGCCAGCAGTGTGGGAGGAGACCAGCCCCAGCATTTT. Translated: CASSVGGDQPQHF.

This clone was seen at least ten times. The gene calls are TRBV2 and TRBJ1-5; D gene uncertain. V gave up 6 bases and J gave up 0 bases, with 6 bases separating them. Germline V gene sequence: CDR1 SNHLY, CDR2 FYNNEI. This CDR3 is built from 13 residues. The CDR3 loop reads CASRTDSNQPQHF. The CDR3 DNA is TGTGCCAGCAGAACAGATAGCAATCAGCCCCAGCATTTT.

The V call is TRBV11-2, the J call TRBJ1-3; 9 nucleotides line up with TRBD1. The junction had 10 bases not matched to a gene; V was cut back by 4 bases and J by 0 bases. Looked up from germline, CDR1 is SGHAT and CDR2 is FQNNGV. This CDR3 is built from 18 residues. In DNA form, the CDR3 reads TGTGCCAGCAGCTCAAAAAGGGGACAGGGAAGCTCTGGAAACACCATATATTTT. Protein product: CASSSKRGQGSSGNTIYF. Complete variable domain (other parts from reference TRBV11-2 and TRBJ1-3): EAGVAQSPRYKIIEKRQSVAFWCNPISGHATLYWYQQILGQGPKLLIQFQNNGVVDDSQLPKDRFSAERLKGVDSTLKIQPAKLEDSAVYLCASSSKRGQGSSGNTIYFGEGSWLTVV.

The chain combines TRBV18 with TRBJ1-1, with D possibly being TRBD1 (5 bases). This CDR3 has 15 residues. V lost 2 bases, J lost 3 bases, and 13 bases lay in between. Germline V gene sequence: CDR1 KGHSH, CDR2 LQKENI. The CDR3 DNA is TGTGCCAGCTCACCAACCGACAGTATCGACACTGAAGCTTTCTTT. It codes for CASSPTDSIDTEAFF.

The gene calls are TRBV6-6 and TRBJ1-2; no clear D gene. Germline loops: CDR1 MNHNY, CDR2 SVGAGI (reference sequence). The CDR3 consists of 16 residues. Trimming removed 2 bases at V and 2 bases at J, with 15 bases between. The CDR3, as DNA: TGTGCCAGCAGTTACGACCACGGAGGAACAAACTATGGCTACACCTTC. Protein product: CASSYDHGGTNYGYTF.

This sequence joins TRBV4-3 and TRBJ2-5; D perhaps matches TRBD2 (5 bases). This CDR3 has 15 amino acids. Deletions cut 4 bases from V and 1 base from J, with 13 bases between. Germline values: CDR1 LGHNA, CDR2 YSLEER. CDR3 DNA sequence: TGCGCCAGCAGCCGAGGGTACAGCGGCCAAGAGACCCAGTACTTC. The encoded protein is CASSRGYSGQETQYF.

This chain links TRBV28 with TRBJ2-5, with D possibly called TRBD1 or TRBD2 (5 bases each). This CDR3 region has 14 residues. Germline V gives CDR1 MDHEN, CDR2 SYDVKM. The V gene lost 2 bases and the J gene lost 5 bases, with 12 bases spanning the gap. The CDR3 protein is CASSLGGVTETQYF. CDR3 DNA: TGTGCCAGCAGTTTAGGGGGTGTTACGGAGACCCAGTACTTC.

This clone was found a few times. The chain recombines TRBV7-2 with TRBJ1-5; D ambiguous. CDR3 size: 13 residues. Germline CDR1 SGHTA, CDR2 FQGNSA. The V and J ends lost 0 bases and 11 bases respectively, with 11 bases between them. The CDR3 region is CASSLARADSQHF. In DNA, the CDR3 is TGTGCCAGCAGCTTAGCGCGGGCAGATTCCCAGCATTTT. The full variable domain, rest sourced from reference TRBV7-2 and TRBJ1-5, is GAGVSQSPSNKVTEKGKDVELRCDPISGHTALYWYRQSLGQGLEFLIYFQGNSAPDKSGLPSDRFSAERTGGSVSTLTIQRTQQEDSAVYLCASSLARADSQHFGDGTRLSIL.

The chain carries TRBV6-1 and TRBJ1-5; no clear D gene. The CDR3 covers 14 residues. V gave up 7 bases and J gave up 2 bases, with 12 bases separating them. Germline V CDR1 and CDR2: MNHNS, SASEGT. The CDR3 region is CASIRGYRNQPQHF. The CDR3 DNA reads TGTGCCAGCATAAGAGGCTATCGCAATCAGCCCCAGCATTTT.

V usage is TRBV19 and J usage is TRBJ1-1; D is unclear. The ends were cut back, 2 bases at V and 3 bases at J, with 10 bases in the middle. There are 14 residues in the CDR3. Germline assignment: CDR1 LNHDA and CDR2 SQIVND (reference sequence). The CDR3 loop reads CASSIRAGYTEAFF. CDR3 in DNA: TGTGCCAGTAGTATAAGGGCAGGATACACTGAAGCTTTCTTT. The full variable domain, completed using reference TRBV19 and TRBJ1-1, is DGGITQSPKYLFRKEGQNVTLSCEQNLNHDAMYWYRQDPGQGLRLIYYSQIVNDFQKGDIAEGYSVSREKKESFPLTVTSAQKNPTAFYLCASSIRAGYTEAFFGQGTRLTVV.

This chain uses TRBV9 with TRBJ1-4, with D hard to call. The CDR3 extends over 16 amino acids. From germline, CDR1 is SGDLS and CDR2 YYNGEE. The V and J ends lost 3 bases and 0 bases respectively, with 12 bases between them. The CDR3 nucleotides read TGTGCCAGCAGCGCAGCGGTGGCGGCAACTAATGAAAAACTGTTTTTT. This translates into CASSAAVAATNEKLFF.

The count of this clone is one. This sequence joins TRBV5-4 and TRBJ2-6; D gene unclear. The CDR3 is 17 amino acids. V was trimmed by 4 bases and J by 5 bases, leaving 19 bases between them. Looked up from germline, CDR1 is SGHNT and CDR2 is YYREEE (reference sequence). CDR3 DNA: TGTGCCAGCAGCGCCCGTAACGGACCCACCAGGGCCAACGTCCTGACTTTC. Its translation: CASSARNGPTRANVLTF.

The rearrangement links TRBV9 to TRBJ2-3; 9 nucleotides match TRBD2. The CDR3 length is 15 residues. Trimming at V came to 1 base and at J to 2 bases, leaving 2 bases not matched to a gene. Looked up from germline, CDR1 is SGDLS and CDR2 is YYNGEE. This CDR3 is CASSVSGRPTDTQYF. CDR3 DNA: TGTGCCAGCAGCGTAAGCGGGAGGCCCACAGATACGCAGTATTTT.

This clone was seen a handful of times. This rearrangement joins TRBV9 to TRBJ2-1; TRBD1 might be the D (6 bases). The CDR3 has 16 amino acids. Deletions cut 2 bases from V and 4 bases from J, with 16 bases between. CDR1 is SGDLS and CDR2 is YYNGEE in the germline V gene. CDR3 loop: CASSVELGALYNEQFF. CDR3 coding DNA: TGTGCCAGCAGCGTCGAATTGGGGGCCCTTTACAATGAGCAGTTCTTC. Looking up the rest from reference TRBV9 and TRBJ2-1 gives the full variable domain: DSGVTQTPKHLITATGQRVTLRCSPRSGDLSVYWYQQSLDQGLQFLIQYYNGEERAKGNILERFSAQQFPDLHSELNLSSLELGDSALYFCASSVELGALYNEQFFGPGTRLTVL.

This chain links TRBV6-4 with TRBJ2-7, with 7 bases identical to TRBD1. The V segment lost 0 bases and the J segment 3 bases; nucleotides outside the gene matches: 2. Germline CDR1 is MRHNA and CDR2 is SNTAGT. The CDR3 is 14 amino acids. Here the CDR3 DNA reads TGTGCCAGCAGTGACTCGCCAGGGGGCTACGAGCAGTACTTC. As protein: CASSDSPGGYEQYF.

The chain has TRBV18 and TRBJ1-1; the D is unclear. This CDR3 is built from 15 residues. Germline V gene lookup returns CDR1 KGHSH and CDR2 LQKENI. V lost 2 bases to trimming and J lost 0 bases, with 10 bases between them. CDR3 bases: TGTGCCAGCTCACCAGGGGTCCTGATGAACACTGAAGCTTTCTTT. Amino acids: CASSPGVLMNTEAFF.

About this clone: Different DNA sequences within this sample yield the same CDR3. The chain carries TRBV4-1 and TRBJ2-5, with 7 bases identical to TRBD1. Trimming cost V 1 base and J 5 bases; bases outside gene matches: 4. CDR1 and CDR2 (germline): MGHRA, YSYEKL. This CDR3 contains 14 residues. The CDR3 bases are TGCGCCAGCAGCCAAGGAGGGGGCGGGGAGACCCAGTACTTC. Translation gives CASSQGGGGETQYF.

The chain employs TRBV7-8 and TRBJ2-2; either TRBD1 or TRBD2 may fit D (5 bases each). Trimming cost V 5 bases and J 3 bases, with 10 bases left between them. The CDR3 contains 14 residues. From germline, CDR1 is SGHVS and CDR2 FQNEAQ. CDR3 in amino acids: CASSRRGDTGELFF. CDR3 DNA sequence: TGTGCCAGCAGCCGCCGAGGGGACACCGGGGAGCTGTTTTTT.

The table lists this clone with a count of one. This sequence joins TRBV4-1 and TRBJ2-6; possibly TRBD2 for D (6 bases). The length of the CDR3 is 16 residues. The germline V gene has CDR1 MGHRA and CDR2 YSYEKL. V lost 4 bases and J lost 2, with 12 bases in between. CDR3 loop: CASSLNGEAGANVLTF. The CDR3 coding sequence is TGCGCCAGCAGCCTGAATGGGGAGGCTGGGGCCAACGTCCTGACTTTC.

The chain employs TRBV6-4 and TRBJ1-5; 7 nucleotides agree with TRBD1. With V trimmed by 7 bases and J by 4 bases, 10 bases remained unmatched. CDR3 length equals 15 residues. From germline, CDR1 is MRHNA and CDR2 SNTAGT. The CDR3 spells CASITGERGNQPQHF. The CDR3 DNA sequence: TGTGCCAGCATTACAGGGGAGAGGGGAAATCAGCCCCAGCATTTT.

Ten or more counts support this clone. This sample includes further DNA sequences coding for the same CDR3. The DNA for the CDR3 is TGTGCCCGGGAGTCAAACACTGAAGCTTTCTTT. Amino acids: CARESNTEAFF. This chain links TRBV30 with TRBJ1-1; D gene unclear. CDR3 length equals 11 residues. CDR1 and CDR2 from the germline V gene are GTSNPN and SVGIG (reference sequence). V was pared by 8 bases and J by 2 bases, with 9 bases between.

CDR3 nucleotides: TGTGCCAGCAGTACACTGGCCGGGTTTATGAACACTGAAGCTTTCTTT. Its translation: CASSTLAGFMNTEAFF. The chain has TRBV27 and TRBJ1-1; D uncertain. Per germline, CDR1 MNHEY and CDR2 SMNVEV (reference sequence). This CDR3 comprises 16 residues. V shed 5 bases and J shed 0 bases, with 16 bases lying between them.

The rearrangement joins TRBV5-1 to TRBJ2-3; 7 bases fit TRBD1. The CDR3 extends over 14 amino acids. V was pared by 4 bases and J by 2 bases, with 4 bases of the junction left unmatched. Germline V lookup: CDR1 SGHRS, CDR2 YFSETQ. CDR3 nucleotides: TGCGCCAGCAGCGTGGGACAGAACACAGATACGCAGTATTTT. It specifies CASSVGQNTDTQYF.

This clone was seen once. The identical CDR3 is also encoded by other nucleotide sequences in the sample. The chain links TRBV5-1 to TRBJ1-2; maybe TRBD1 (6 bases). The CDR3 loop spans 14 amino acids. Germline V CDR1 and CDR2: SGHRS, YFSETQ. V lost 2 bases, J lost 2 bases, and 10 bases lay in between. The CDR3 here is CASSLGGSNYGYTF. The CDR3 DNA is TGCGCCAGCAGCTTAGGGGGTTCGAACTATGGCTACACCTTC. Supplemented by reference TRBV5-1 and TRBJ1-2, the full variable domain reads KAGVTQTPRYLIKTRGQQVTLSCSPISGHRSVSWYQQTPGQGLQFLFEYFSETQRNKGNFPGRFSGRQFSNSRSEMNVSTLELGDSALYLCASSLGGSNYGYTFGSGTRLTVV.

The chain carries TRBV7-9 and TRBJ1-1; D is perhaps TRBD1 (5 bases). The germline V gene encodes CDR1 SEHNR and CDR2 FQNEAQ (reference sequence). Trimming took off 5 bases at V and 7 bases at J, with 20 bases between the two ends. The CDR3 runs to 15 residues. The CDR3 loop reads CASSGLGAGLYEAFF. CDR3 in DNA: TGTGCCAGCAGCGGGCTAGGGGCAGGGCTGTATGAAGCTTTCTTT.